This TCR beta chain comes out of a study of blood T cells in healthy people across ages. It was with a sample-barcoded 5' primer and a J-beta primer mix that a second PCR of roughly 7 to 12 cycles was run. MiXCR was run by TCRdb on the 5' RACE reads, yielding one entry per CDR3 protein. The repertoire holds over a million distinct CDR3 sequences, with 45% as singletons. Total RNA was extracted at no less than 5.5 micrograms per sample. The source is a woman in her sixties or seventies in good health. What was sequenced was blood.

DNA of the CDR3: TGTGCCAGTAGTACCGGCAGGGGCGGGGAGCTGTTTTTT. Its protein product is CASSTGRGGELFF. The chain employs TRBV19 and TRBJ2-2, with a weak D call TRBD1 (6 bases). Trimming took 4 bases from V and 7 from J, leaving 10 bases between them. This CDR3 is 13 amino acids long. Germline V gene sequence: CDR1 LNHDA, CDR2 SQIVND (reference sequence).